Given below is one TCR beta chain in context. Its antigen is not known. Germline V gene data show CDR1 as LNHDA and CDR2 as SQIVND (reference sequence). Trimming stripped 6 bases from V and 0 bases from J, with 11 bases between. This CDR3 spans 14 amino acids. This record comes from a study of metastatic and nonmetastatic thyroid tumors. Across the whole study: The comparison covered peripheral blood and tumor or nodule tissue in malignant and benign thyroid patients. Whole-study results and caveats: Within blood and tumor, benign nodules reportedly had significantly lower TCR beta diversity than malignant thyroid tumors did.

Prior to thyroid surgery, none of the patients had received any treatment. Original handling: For papillary thyroid cancer, a distant-metastasis classifier was constructed from CDR3 differences observed across clinicopathological groups. With MiXCR, TCRdb called clones anew from the PCR reads. The V and J calls come from TCRdb's annotation, not from the publication. This sample has some 54,000 clones, with approximately 19% found just once. This TCR was sampled from a female donor with papillary thyroid cancer or a benign thyroid nodule (not recorded which). Some clones in this sample may be carry-over from other donors' samples. The rearrangement joins TRBV19 to TRBJ1-1; the D is unclear. The material sequenced was blood. The CDR3 sequence is CASRGESMNTEAFF. For the CDR3, the DNA is TGTGCCAGTAGAGGTGAAAGCATGAACACTGAAGCTTTCTTT.